The TCR beta chain under discussion was sequenced for a study of memory CD4+ T cells and cytomegalovirus serostatus. Study observations and caveats: CD4+ memory repertoires contained about two fifths of the roughly 160 reported CMV TCRbeta sequences. The CMV-associated TCR signature appears largely within the CD4+ memory repertoire.

Single viable CD3+CD4+CD8-CD45RO+ cells were sorted as the memory CD4+ T cells. Serostatus was set by detecting CMV pp150, pp28, p38, p52 IgG. After thawing, CD4+ T cells were positively selected. The repertoire was sequenced with immunoSEQ multiplex PCR; TCRdb's copy has only in-frame clones and lacks some. The sample consists of tens of thousands of clones, approximately 77% of them appearing once. The CDR3 has 14 amino acids. The ends lost 1 base at V and 3 bases at J; junction bases unmatched: 1. Germline assignment: CDR1 KGHSH and CDR2 LQKENI. Regarding this clone: No antigen is known for it.

The specimen sequenced was memory CD4+ T cells from blood. This sequence was found in an adult in good health and CMV-seronegative. The chain combines TRBV18 with TRBJ2-3, with TRBD1 matching 7 bases. This chain's CDR3 is CASSPQQGTDTQYF. The DNA of the CDR3 is TGTGCCAGCTCACCACAACAGGGGACAGATACGCAGTATTTT.